The 8 T cell receptor beta chains below come from one sample, sequenced in a study of T cells in localized non-small cell lung cancer (dated by TCRdb to the early 2020s). Library method: the immunoSEQ multiplex PCR assay. TCRdb obtained this table from immuneACCESS and retained in-frame rearrangements with V and J assigned. These tables miss some clones; where compared with another copy, unresolved V genes account for less than half of the shortfall, and the remainder is unexplained. Within this sample are some 4,500 clones, with around 20% of them counted one time only. The ten largest make up 5.2% of the sample. The sample was lung tumor tissue, taken before any cancer treatment. The receptors stem from an older female donor with stage I lung adenocarcinoma.

The chain couples TRBV6-8 to TRBJ1-1, with TRBD1 as a possible D gene (5 bases). Looked up from germline, CDR1 is MNHGY and CDR2 is SAAAGT. There are 13 residues in the CDR3. V lost 6 bases to trimming and J lost 9 bases, with 17 bases between them. CDR3 amino acids: CASSSGGGSKAFF. The CDR3 nucleotides are TGTGCCAGCAGCTCCGGCGGGGGGTCCAAAGCTTTCTTT.

This chain joins TRBV6-8 and TRBJ1-6; perhaps TRBD1 as D (5 bases). The V end lost 6 bases, the J end lost 6 bases, and 15 bases lay between the germline ends. The CDR3 consists of 15 residues. Germline CDR1 is MNHGY and CDR2 is SAAAGT. In DNA, the CDR3 is TGTGCCAGCAGCCGGGCACAGGTATCTAATTCACCCCTCCACTTT. Its translation: CASSRAQVSNSPLHF.

The gene calls are TRBV11-3 and TRBJ1-1; D remains unclear. Trimming removed 0 bases at V and 2 bases at J, with 13 bases between. The CDR3 has 16 residues. From germline, CDR1 is SGHNT and CDR2 YENEEA. The CDR3 here is CASSLDEALRNTEAFF. In DNA, the CDR3 is TGTGCCAGCAGCTTAGATGAGGCGTTGAGAAACACTGAAGCTTTCTTT.

By sample share, this clone is medium-sized. The chain employs TRBV6-8 and TRBJ2-6; D ambiguous. CDR1 and CDR2 (germline): MNHGY, SAAAGT. The CDR3 runs 15 residues. Trimming removed 6 bases from V and 0 bases from J, with 9 bases in between. DNA of the CDR3: TGTGCCAGCAGCCAAAGTGGCTCTGGGGCCAACGTCCTGACTTTC. It specifies CASSQSGSGANVLTF.

By its share, this clone is medium-sized. The DNA of the CDR3 is TGTGCCATCAGTGAGCAGGCGGGGGGGAACACCGGGGAGCTGTTTTTT. It yields the protein CAISEQAGGNTGELFF. J is TRBJ2-2 and V is TRBV10-3; 8 positions match TRBD2. CDR3 length: 16 residues. V was pared by 2 bases and J by 1 base, with 3 bases of the junction left unmatched. Germline V gene sequence: CDR1 ENHRY, CDR2 SYGVKD.

In its sample, this clone ranks as medium-sized. This sequence joins TRBV9 and TRBJ1-2; D is unresolved. V was trimmed by 5 bases and J by 4 bases, leaving 15 bases between them. Germline V gives CDR1 SGDLS, CDR2 YYNGEE. The CDR3 consists of 14 residues. The CDR3 sequence is CASSEAGLSYGYTF. DNA for the CDR3: TGTGCCAGCAGTGAAGCGGGGTTATCCTATGGCTACACCTTC. Full variable domain (missing parts from reference TRBV9 and TRBJ1-2): DSGVTQTPKHLITATGQRVTLRCSPRSGDLSVYWYQQSLDQGLQFLIQYYNGEERAKGNILERFSAQQFPDLHSELNLSSLELGDSALYFCASSEAGLSYGYTFGSGTRLTVV.

The CDR3 DNA is TGCAGCGCGTCGACAGGACCGAACACTGAAGCTTTCTTT. Its protein product is CSASTGPNTEAFF. J is TRBJ1-1 and V is TRBV29-1, with a weak D call TRBD1 (6 bases). Looked up from germline, CDR1 is SQVTM and CDR2 is ANQGSEA. The CDR3 spans 13 residues. The germline V and J ends were trimmed by 7 bases and 1 base, with 13 bases remaining between them.

The sample holds many counts of this clone. The chain recombines TRBV7-5 with TRBJ1-2. TRBV7-5 is labeled a pseudogene. CDR3 size: 14 residues. The CDR3 loop reads CASSSLGSSGGYTF. CDR3 nucleotide sequence: TGTGCCAGCAGCTCCCTAGGTTCCTCCGGTGGCTACACCTTC.